The subject of this entry is one TCR beta chain. What it binds is unknown. The sample is drawn from a study of cytomegalovirus exposure and HLA in healthy donors. It was with 60 Vbeta and 13 Jbeta primers that the PCR ran. Assay: immunoSEQ multiplex PCR; the TCRdb copy retains only in-frame clones and omits some. The profile covers about 180,000 clones, with around three quarters appearing a single time and about 2.5% taken by the ten largest. The germline CDR1 and CDR2 sequences are GTSNPN and SVGIG (reference sequence). The CDR3 runs to 17 residues. V lost 3 bases and J 0 bases, leaving 18 bases between the germline ends. Study conclusions and caveats: Trimming of TCR beta V- and J-genes showed a link, identified in a later analysis, to a missense DCLRE1C variant.

The chain employs TRBV30 and TRBJ2-1, with D possibly matching TRBD2 (5 bases). The clonotype comes from a woman in her twenties or thirties in good health and CMV-seropositive. The sequencing input was PBMCs. The CDR3 is CAWSDSRRVSSYNEQFF. The CDR3 DNA reads TGTGCCTGGAGCGACTCCCGGCGGGTGAGCTCCTACAATGAGCAGTTCTTC.